This T cell receptor (beta chain) stems from a study of cytomegalovirus exposure and HLA in healthy donors. Study observations and caveats: Association with HLA alleles at 0.05 false discovery rate was found for about 17,000 TCR beta sequences in a later analysis. The authors judged a highly shared variant cluster likely a sequencing artifact. Altogether, around 160 TCR beta chains were recorded as cytomegalovirus-associated.

Notes on this clone: Its antigen is unknown.

PCR primers comprised 60 Vbeta and 13 Jbeta primers. The table came from immunoSEQ multiplex PCR; TCRdb's copy has only in-frame clones and leaves some out. The sample has around 150,000 clones; around three quarters are singletons. Trimming removed 7 bases from V and 3 bases from J, with 15 bases in between. The CDR3 is 15 residues long. The germline V gene has CDR1 ENHRY and CDR2 SYGVKD. V and J are TRBV10-3 and TRBJ2-2; D is perhaps TRBD1 (6 bases). Input material: PBMCs. The receptor's source is a woman aged 40-49 years in good health and CMV-seronegative. The chain's CDR3 is CAIKGDPTYTGELFF. The CDR3 bases are TGTGCCATCAAGGGGGACCCTACTTACACCGGGGAGCTGTTTTTT.